Following are 8 T cell receptor beta chains from one sample sequenced in a study of human T cells and chemical hapten exposure. TCRdb used MiXCR to reprocess the RACE reads, holding one entry per CDR3 protein. The sample carries 80,000 to 95,000 distinct CDR3 sequences, about 8.9% recorded once. The time point: pre-sensitization, week 0. Regarding treatment: therapeutic diphenylcyclopropenone sensitization with weekly scalp DPC. This sample comprised whole blood, obtained in connection with sensitization to the hapten diphenylcyclopropenone (DPC). Receptors were obtained from a middle-aged woman with alopecia areata. Some clones in this sample may be carry-over from other donors' samples.

The chain recombines TRBV13 with TRBJ2-2; 7 bases are a match to TRBD2. Germline V gene data show CDR1 as PRHDT and CDR2 as FYEKMQ (reference sequence). This CDR3 is 16 amino acids long. The V gene end was trimmed by 4 bases and the J gene end by 2 bases; junction bases not matched to a gene: 7. The CDR3, as DNA: TGTGCCAGCAGCTGGGAGAGACTAGCAAACACCGGGGAGCTGTTTTTT. As protein: CASSWERLANTGELFF.

This chain joins TRBV5-1 and TRBJ1-5; the D gene is possibly TRBD1 (5 bases). The CDR3 length is 14 residues. V shed 4 bases and J shed 4 bases, with 12 bases lying between them. Germline lookup yields CDR1 SGHRS and CDR2 YFSETQ. The CDR3 protein is CASSPDTQNQPQHF. CDR3 DNA: TGCGCCAGCAGCCCGGACACCCAGAATCAGCCCCAGCATTTT.

The sample holds many counts of this clonotype. V gene TRBV24-1 combines with J gene TRBJ2-1, with D unresolved. Germline CDR1 reads KGHDR; CDR2 reads SFDVKD. V shed 3 bases and J shed 0 bases, with 11 bases lying between them. This CDR3 spans 16 amino acids. The CDR3 region is CATSDITQSSYNEQFF. In DNA form, the CDR3 reads TGTGCCACCAGTGATATCACACAGAGCTCCTACAATGAGCAGTTCTTC.

There are a few counts of this clonotype. The chain joins TRBV18 to TRBJ2-1, with D perhaps TRBD1 or TRBD2 (5 bases each). Trimming took 4 bases from V and 10 from J, leaving 11 bases between them. Germline CDR1 reads KGHSH; CDR2 reads LQKENI. CDR3 length equals 12 residues. CDR3 in amino acids: CASSLQGVEQFF. CDR3 bases: TGTGCCAGCTCACTTCAGGGAGTGGAGCAGTTCTTC.

This clonotype has a handful of counts. This sequence joins TRBV6-5 and TRBJ2-6; D is possibly TRBD1 (6 bases). The CDR3 has 15 residues. Trimming removed 6 bases at V and 0 bases at J, with 9 bases between. The germline CDR1 and CDR2 sequences are MNHEY and SVGAGI. The CDR3 DNA reads as TGTGCCAGCAGGGGACATCTCTCTGGGGCCAACGTCCTGACTTTC. Amino acids: CASRGHLSGANVLTF.

This clonotype was found a few times. The chain couples TRBV12-3 or TRBV12-4 to TRBJ2-1, with D perhaps being TRBD1 or TRBD2 (7 bases each). Trimming pared 5 bases from V and 5 bases from J, leaving 16 bases between. This CDR3 region has 15 residues. CDR3 bases: TGTGCCAGCAGTCCGGTGGGAGGGGGCGACAATGAGCAGTTCTTC. It encodes CASSPVGGGDNEQFF.

This clonotype was found many times. In nucleotides, the CDR3 is TGTGCCAGCGGTCAAGCTGGCGGGGGGCGACAGCCCCAGCATTTT. It yields the protein CASGQAGGGRQPQHF. V is TRBV7-8 and J is TRBJ1-5, with a possible D match to TRBD1 (6 bases). V was clipped by 8 bases and J by 7 bases, with 21 bases between them. This CDR3 is 15 amino acids long. CDR1 SGHVS and CDR2 FQNEAQ come from the germline V gene.

This clonotype was observed many times. The V gene is TRBV4-1, the J gene TRBJ2-7, with 7 bases matching TRBD1. The trim removed 1 base at V and 4 bases at J, leaving 7 bases unmatched. CDR3 length: 15 residues. Germline V CDR1 and CDR2: MGHRA, YSYEKL. This CDR3 is CASSQGGGRKYEQYF. CDR3 DNA: TGCGCCAGCAGCCAAGGAGGGGGCCGGAAATACGAGCAGTACTTC.